A single sample gave rise to the 26 T cell receptor beta chains below, sequenced in a study of lymphopenia after photon versus proton radiotherapy. The table came from immunoSEQ multiplex PCR; TCRdb's copy has only in-frame clones and leaves some out. This sample has 83,000 or so clones; around 83% occur once, and the top ten carry 1.3% to 1.5%. This specimen was peripheral blood, taken from a patient treated with proton-based radiotherapy. The receptors originated from a man between 60 and 75 years old with pancreatic cancer.

The count of this clone is one. The chain joins TRBV25-1 to TRBJ2-7; TRBD1 is a possible D gene (6 bases). V lost 7 bases to trimming and J lost 5 bases, with 15 bases between them. This CDR3 is 13 amino acids long. CDR1 is MGHDK and CDR2 is SYGVNS in the germline V gene. In DNA, the CDR3 is TGTGCCAGCACAGGGGTGGGTTACAACGAGCAGTACTTC. Residues: CASTGVGYNEQYF.

The chain links TRBV5-4 to TRBJ2-7, with TRBD1 as a possible D gene (5 bases). CDR3 size: 13 residues. Germline V lookup: CDR1 SGHNT, CDR2 YYREEE (reference sequence). The V gene lost 0 bases and the J gene lost 2 bases, with 6 bases spanning the gap. The CDR3 loop reads CASSLATAYEQYF. The CDR3 coding sequence is TGTGCCAGCAGCTTGGCGACAGCCTACGAGCAGTACTTC.

The chain combines TRBV21-1 with TRBJ2-2; the D call TRBD1 from the table was never checked on the DNA. TRBV21-1 is a pseudogene. CDR3 length equals 21 residues. Here the CDR3 reads CASSPGQGSPRLVLCTGELFF. The CDR3 DNA is TGTGCCAGCAGCCCGGGACAGGGGTCTCCCCGTCTCGTGTTGTGCACCGGGGAGCTGTTTTTT.

The chain links TRBV19 to TRBJ1-4; D is possibly TRBD1 (5 bases). The CDR3 has 16 residues. The germline V gene encodes CDR1 LNHDA and CDR2 SQIVND (reference sequence). V lost 5 bases and J 7 bases, leaving 20 bases between the germline ends. The CDR3 DNA reads TGTGCCAGTAGTGCCTGGACGACAGACTACTTTGAAAAACTGTTTTTT. This translates into CASSAWTTDYFEKLFF.

This clone has just one count. The chain couples TRBV4-1 to TRBJ2-7; a weak D match, TRBD2 (5 bases). CDR1 MGHRA and CDR2 YSYEKL come from the germline V gene. Trimming removed 6 bases from V and 2 bases from J, with 14 bases in between. This CDR3 spans 14 amino acids. CDR3 region: CASSERITAYEQYF. CDR3 coding DNA: TGCGCCAGCAGTGAGCGGATTACTGCCTACGAGCAGTACTTC.

V and J are TRBV18 and TRBJ2-1; D ambiguous. V gave up 1 base and J gave up 0 bases, with 10 bases separating them. Germline V gives CDR1 KGHSH, CDR2 LQKENI. The CDR3 is made up of 16 amino acids. CDR3 in DNA: TGTGCCAGCTCACCACTGTCACTCAGCTCCTACAATGAGCAGTTCTTC. Its translation is CASSPLSLSSYNEQFF. Supplemented by reference TRBV18 and TRBJ2-1, the full variable domain reads NAGVMQNPRHLVRRRGQEARLRCSPMKGHSHVYWYRQLPEEGLKFMVYLQKENIIDESGMPKERFSAEFPKEGPSILRIQQVVRGDSAAYFCASSPLSLSSYNEQFFGPGTRLTVL.

The chain combines TRBV5-4 with TRBJ2-3, with D unresolved. CDR1 is SGHNT and CDR2 is YYREEE in the germline V gene (reference sequence). V was shortened by 6 bases and J by 0 bases, with 8 bases between the two germline ends. The CDR3 is 13 amino acids. The CDR3 DNA reads as TGTGCCAGCAAGGGATTCAGCACAGATACGCAGTATTTT. It is translated as CASKGFSTDTQYF.

The rearrangement joins TRBV5-1 to TRBJ2-1, with D possibly matching TRBD2 (5 bases). The germline V gene has CDR1 SGHRS and CDR2 YFSETQ. CDR3 length: 15 amino acids. V lost 0 bases and J 1 base, leaving 8 bases between the germline ends. Here the CDR3 DNA reads TGCGCCAGCAGCTTGGGGGAGTCTTCCTACAATGAGCAGTTCTTC. It codes for CASSLGESSYNEQFF.

This chain uses TRBV19 with TRBJ1-2; TRBD1 matches 8 bases. The CDR3 covers 15 residues. V shed 4 bases and J 8 bases; nucleotides not matched to a gene: 12. CDR1 LNHDA and CDR2 SQIVND come from the germline V gene (reference sequence). The CDR3 here is CASSTKGTGTRGYTF. Written as DNA, the CDR3 is TGTGCCAGTAGTACCAAAGGGACAGGCACGAGGGGCTACACCTTC.

The table lists this clone with a few counts. The sample holds other DNA sequences that translate to the same CDR3. The chain employs TRBV11-2 and TRBJ2-2, with D perhaps TRBD1 (5 bases). There are 13 residues in the CDR3. V lost 1 base and J 5 bases, leaving 5 bases between the germline ends. CDR1 is SGHAT and CDR2 is FQNNGV in the germline V gene. CDR3 coding DNA: TGTGCCAGCAGCTTAGCAGGGACCGGGGAGCTGTTTTTT. Translated, it gives CASSLAGTGELFF.

The chain combines TRBV10-2 with TRBJ1-2; possibly TRBD1 for D (6 bases). Germline V gene lookup returns CDR1 WSHSY and CDR2 SAAADI. The CDR3 has 14 residues. V shed 4 bases and J shed 2 bases, with 11 bases lying between them. The CDR3 region is CASSGRQVNYGYTF. Here the CDR3 DNA reads TGCGCCAGCAGTGGGAGACAGGTGAACTATGGCTACACCTTC.

DNA for the CDR3: TGTGCCAGCAGCTCCGGGACAGACCTACAAGAGACCCAGTACTTC. Protein product: CASSSGTDLQETQYF. The rearrangement uses TRBV5-8 and TRBJ2-5; 7 bases line up with TRBD1. The CDR3 is 15 residues long. The germline CDR1 and CDR2 sequences are SGHTS and YDEGEE. V was clipped by 3 bases and J by 2 bases; unmatched bases: 7.

This chain joins TRBV5-1 and TRBJ2-3; D ambiguous. Germline CDR1 SGHRS, CDR2 YFSETQ. This CDR3 region has 14 residues. The V and J ends lost 0 bases and 1 base respectively, with 6 bases between them. DNA of the CDR3: TGCGCCAGCAGCTTGGTTTTAGGCACAGATACGCAGTATTTT. Its protein is CASSLVLGTDTQYF.

The chain employs TRBV19 and TRBJ2-7, with 7 positions matching TRBD1. CDR3 size: 12 residues. The V gene's germline CDR1 is LNHDA and CDR2 SQIVND (reference sequence). V lost 6 bases to trimming and J lost 2 bases; unmatched junction nucleotides: 1. The CDR3 spells CASRRGPYEQYF. As DNA, the CDR3 is TGTGCCAGTAGGAGGGGGCCCTACGAGCAGTACTTC.

The CDR3 nucleotides are TGTGCCAGCAAGCAGGGCCCCTACAATGAGCAGTTCTTC. Protein product: CASKQGPYNEQFF. V gene TRBV27 combines with J gene TRBJ2-1, with D perhaps matching TRBD1 (5 bases). CDR1 MNHEY and CDR2 SMNVEV come from the germline V gene (reference sequence). The CDR3 sequence is 13 residues long. Trimming pared 7 bases from V and 2 bases from J, leaving 9 bases between.

This chain connects TRBV6-5 to TRBJ1-1, with D possibly being TRBD1 (5 bases). Per the germline V gene, CDR1 is MNHEY and CDR2 is SVGAGI. Deletions cut 2 bases from V and 5 bases from J, with 9 bases between. CDR3 size: 13 residues. In DNA form, the CDR3 reads TGTGCCAGCAGTTACAGGGGAGGGACTGAAGCTTTCTTT. It encodes CASSYRGGTEAFF.

The rearrangement joins TRBV28 to TRBJ1-1, with D unresolved. Trimming shortened V by 6 bases and J by 1 base, and 9 bases separated the two germline ends. The CDR3 is 13 residues long. Germline values: CDR1 MDHEN, CDR2 SYDVKM. The CDR3 protein is CASRPTENTEAFF. The CDR3 DNA reads TGTGCCAGCAGACCGACCGAGAACACTGAAGCTTTCTTT.

The chain employs TRBV28 and TRBJ2-1; 8 bases are a match to TRBD1. The ends lost 6 bases at V and 14 bases at J; junction bases unmatched: 9. CDR1 and CDR2 (germline): MDHEN, SYDVKM. CDR3 length: 12 amino acids. CDR3 DNA sequence: TGTGCCAGCAGGCCCGGGACAGGCCCCAAGTTCTTC. Its protein is CASRPGTGPKFF.

This clone was found a few times. V is TRBV29-1 and J is TRBJ2-3; the match to TRBD2 covers 11 bases. V lost 1 base and J lost 4; bases outside the gene matches: 10. This CDR3 comprises 17 residues. The germline CDR1 and CDR2 sequences are SQVTM and ANQGSEA. CDR3 amino acids: CSVEGLAGGGGPDTQYF. CDR3 nucleotide sequence: TGCAGCGTTGAAGGGCTAGCGGGAGGAGGTGGCCCAGATACGCAGTATTTT.

This clone was recorded only once. V usage is TRBV5-1 and J usage is TRBJ2-1; D remains unclear. CDR1 and CDR2 from the germline V gene are SGHRS and YFSETQ. The CDR3 has 11 residues. The ends were cut back, 0 bases at V and 6 bases at J, with 1 base in the middle. CDR3 nucleotide sequence: TGCGCCAGCAGCTTGGGCAATGAGCAGTTCTTC. Protein sequence: CASSLGNEQFF.

The gene calls are TRBV19 and TRBJ2-4; no firm D call. The CDR3 loop spans 19 amino acids. V was trimmed by 5 bases and J by 1 base, leaving 24 bases between them. The germline gives CDR1 LNHDA, CDR2 SQIVND (reference sequence). Here the CDR3 DNA reads TGTGCCAGTAGTCCCAACGGTCATAGGGCCGAAGAGGCCAAAAACATTCAGTACTTC. It encodes CASSPNGHRAEEAKNIQYF.

This chain joins TRBV7-2 and TRBJ1-2; D may be TRBD1 (5 bases). This CDR3 region has 13 residues. With 5 bases removed from V and 8 bases from J, the gap between germline ends came to 15 bases. Looked up from germline, CDR1 is SGHTA and CDR2 is FQGNSA. CDR3 protein: CASSPAREIGYTF. CDR3 sequence (DNA): TGTGCCAGCAGCCCCGCCAGGGAGATCGGCTACACCTTC.

This chain connects TRBV7-6 to TRBJ2-5; D is unresolved. Trimming removed 6 bases from V and 5 bases from J, with 13 bases in between. This CDR3 has 13 amino acids. Germline CDR1 SGHVS, CDR2 FNYEAQ. In DNA, the CDR3 is TGTGCCAGCAGGAGAGGCTCGGTTGAGACCCAGTACTTC. It encodes CASRRGSVETQYF.

The chain is built from TRBV6-6 and TRBJ2-3; weak D call: TRBD1 (6 bases). Germline values: CDR1 MNHNY, CDR2 SVGAGI (reference sequence). This CDR3 region has 16 residues. The V and J ends lost 6 bases and 4 bases respectively, with 20 bases between them. As DNA, the CDR3 is TGTGCCAGCAGGCCGACGACAGGTCTATCTGCAGATACGCAGTATTTT. Translated: CASRPTTGLSADTQYF.

The CDR3 bases are TGTGCCAGCAGTTTGCAGACAGGGAGAGGCACTGAAGCTTTCTTT. Protein sequence: CASSLQTGRGTEAFF. The rearrangement uses TRBV28 and TRBJ1-1; 7 bases are shared with TRBD1. The CDR3 covers 15 residues. V was pared by 3 bases and J by 4 bases, with 8 bases of the junction left unmatched. The germline CDR1 and CDR2 sequences are MDHEN and SYDVKM.

The sample holds one count of this clone. This chain connects TRBV11-2 to TRBJ2-1; D gene uncertain. V gave up 1 base and J gave up 2 bases, with 9 bases separating them. The CDR3 covers 15 residues. CDR1 is SGHAT, CDR2 FQNNGV, per germline. The DNA for the CDR3 is TGTGCCAGCAGCTTAGGGCTCAGCCCCTACAATGAGCAGTTCTTC. This codes for CASSLGLSPYNEQFF. Full variable domain (missing parts from reference TRBV11-2 and TRBJ2-1): EAGVAQSPRYKIIEKRQSVAFWCNPISGHATLYWYQQILGQGPKLLIQFQNNGVVDDSQLPKDRFSAERLKGVDSTLKIQPAKLEDSAVYLCASSLGLSPYNEQFFGPGTRLTVL.